The present T cell receptor beta chain was sequenced within a study of blood T cell repertoires in COVID-19. In the study overall: Collection of acute and convalescent COVID-19 samples took place in the United States, Italy and Spain. From T cells, B-cell-depleted T cells, or PBMCs came the material, which was cDNA or gDNA.

In the original processing: Estimation of nucleated cell counts was performed using reference gene primer amplification. Sequenced by immunoSEQ multiplex PCR; TCRdb stores in-frame clones only, minus some. D and trimming were read from the DNA, whereas the V and J calls and clone size are those reported in that table. The sample contains about 74,000 clones, 75% to 95% of which appear only once. Germline trimming cut 0 bases from V and 4 bases from J; bases unmatched to any gene: 6. Per germline, CDR1 LGHNA and CDR2 YNFKEQ. The CDR3 has 16 residues. Sequencing was done on a sample of peripheral blood. The genes are TRBV4-2 and TRBJ1-2; TRBD1 matches at 9 bases. The sequence derives from a woman in her fifties or sixties with active COVID-19. In DNA form, the CDR3 reads TGTGCCAGCAGCCAAGATGGGACAGGGCGGTCCTATGGCTACACCTTC. Translating it yields CASSQDGTGRSYGYTF.